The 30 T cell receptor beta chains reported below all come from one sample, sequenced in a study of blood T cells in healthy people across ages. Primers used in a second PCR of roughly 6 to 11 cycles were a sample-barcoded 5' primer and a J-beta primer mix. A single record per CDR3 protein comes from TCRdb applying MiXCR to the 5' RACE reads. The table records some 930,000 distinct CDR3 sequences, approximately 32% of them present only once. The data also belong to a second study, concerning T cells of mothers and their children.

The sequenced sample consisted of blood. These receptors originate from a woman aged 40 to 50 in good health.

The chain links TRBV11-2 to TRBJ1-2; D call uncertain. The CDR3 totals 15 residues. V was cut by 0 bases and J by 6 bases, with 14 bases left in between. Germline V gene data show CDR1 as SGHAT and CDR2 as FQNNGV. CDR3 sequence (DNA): TGTGCCAGCAGCTTAGACGCGGGCCCCGGGCATGGCTACACCTTC. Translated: CASSLDAGPGHGYTF.

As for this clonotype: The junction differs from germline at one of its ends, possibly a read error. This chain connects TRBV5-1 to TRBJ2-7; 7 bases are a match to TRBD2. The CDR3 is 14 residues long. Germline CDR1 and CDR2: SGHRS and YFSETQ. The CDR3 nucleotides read TGTGCCAGCACCTCAACGGGGGGAGTGAGCGAGCAGTACTTC. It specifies CASTSTGGVSEQYF.

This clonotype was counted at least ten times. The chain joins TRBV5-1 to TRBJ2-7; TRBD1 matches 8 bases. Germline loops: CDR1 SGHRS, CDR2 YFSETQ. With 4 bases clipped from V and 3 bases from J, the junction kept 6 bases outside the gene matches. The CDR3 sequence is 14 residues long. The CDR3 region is CASSLRTGLYEQYF. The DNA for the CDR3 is TGCGCCAGCAGCCTCCGGACAGGGCTCTACGAGCAGTACTTC. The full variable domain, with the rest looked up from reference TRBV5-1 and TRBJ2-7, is KAGVTQTPRYLIKTRGQQVTLSCSPISGHRSVSWYQQTPGQGLQFLFEYFSETQRNKGNFPGRFSGRQFSNSRSEMNVSTLELGDSALYLCASSLRTGLYEQYFGPGTRLTVT.

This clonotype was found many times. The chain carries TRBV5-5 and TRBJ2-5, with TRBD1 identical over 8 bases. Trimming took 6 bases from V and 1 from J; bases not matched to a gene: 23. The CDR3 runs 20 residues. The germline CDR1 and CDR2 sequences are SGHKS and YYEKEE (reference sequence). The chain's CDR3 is CASNIGGALGTGSSQETQYF. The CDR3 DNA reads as TGTGCCAGCAACATTGGTGGGGCCTTAGGGACAGGTTCATCCCAAGAGACCCAGTACTTC.

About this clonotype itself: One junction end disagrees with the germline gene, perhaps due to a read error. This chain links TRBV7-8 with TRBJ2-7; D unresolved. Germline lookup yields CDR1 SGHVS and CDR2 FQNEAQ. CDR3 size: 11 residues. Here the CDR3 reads CASSFSYGQYF. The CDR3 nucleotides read TGTGCCAGCAGCTTTTCTTACGGGCAGTACTTC.

The CDR3 DNA is TGCGCCAGCAGCCTGACTAGCTGGGGCGCCGGGGAGCTGTTTTTT. As protein: CASSLTSWGAGELFF. The genes are TRBV5-1 and TRBJ2-2; the match to TRBD2 covers 7 bases. The J segment lost 6 bases and the V segment lost 4 bases, leaving 9 bases of the junction unmatched. This CDR3 has 15 residues. The germline V gene encodes CDR1 SGHRS and CDR2 YFSETQ.

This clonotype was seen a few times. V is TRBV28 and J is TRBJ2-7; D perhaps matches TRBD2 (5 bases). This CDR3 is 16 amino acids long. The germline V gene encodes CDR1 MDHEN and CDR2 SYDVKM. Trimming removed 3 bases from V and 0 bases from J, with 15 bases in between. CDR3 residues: CASSFRVPGSSYEQYF. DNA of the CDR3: TGTGCCAGCAGTTTTAGAGTCCCGGGGAGCTCCTACGAGCAGTACTTC.

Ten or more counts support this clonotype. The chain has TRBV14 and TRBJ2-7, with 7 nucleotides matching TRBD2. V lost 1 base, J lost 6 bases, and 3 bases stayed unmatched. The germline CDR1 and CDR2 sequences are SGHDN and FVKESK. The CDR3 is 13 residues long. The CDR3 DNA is TGTGCCAGCAGCCAAGTACGGGAGGCCGAGCAGTACTTC. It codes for CASSQVREAEQYF. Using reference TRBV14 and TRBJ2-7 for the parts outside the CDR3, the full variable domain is EAGVTQFPSHSVIEKGQTVTLRCDPISGHDNLYWYRRVMGKEIKFLLHFVKESKQDESGMPNNRFLAERTGGTYSTLKVQPAELEDSGVYFCASSQVREAEQYFGPGTRLTVT.

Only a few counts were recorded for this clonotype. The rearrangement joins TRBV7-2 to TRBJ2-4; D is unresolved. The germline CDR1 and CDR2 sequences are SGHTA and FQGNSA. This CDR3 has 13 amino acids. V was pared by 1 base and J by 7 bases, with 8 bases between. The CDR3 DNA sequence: TGTGCCAGCAGCTTAGACGCGGTGAACATTCAGTACTTC. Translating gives CASSLDAVNIQYF. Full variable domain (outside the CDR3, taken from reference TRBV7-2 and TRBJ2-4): GAGVSQSPSNKVTEKGKDVELRCDPISGHTALYWYRQSLGQGLEFLIYFQGNSAPDKSGLPSDRFSAERTGGSVSTLTIQRTQQEDSAVYLCASSLDAVNIQYFGAGTRLSVL.

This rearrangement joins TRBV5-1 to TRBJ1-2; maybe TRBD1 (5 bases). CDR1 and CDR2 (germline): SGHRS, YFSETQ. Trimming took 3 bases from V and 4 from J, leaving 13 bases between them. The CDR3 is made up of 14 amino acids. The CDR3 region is CASSSTGASYGYTF. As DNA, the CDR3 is TGCGCCAGCAGCTCTACAGGAGCGTCCTATGGCTACACCTTC. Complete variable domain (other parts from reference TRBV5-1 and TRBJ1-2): KAGVTQTPRYLIKTRGQQVTLSCSPISGHRSVSWYQQTPGQGLQFLFEYFSETQRNKGNFPGRFSGRQFSNSRSEMNVSTLELGDSALYLCASSSTGASYGYTFGSGTRLTVV.

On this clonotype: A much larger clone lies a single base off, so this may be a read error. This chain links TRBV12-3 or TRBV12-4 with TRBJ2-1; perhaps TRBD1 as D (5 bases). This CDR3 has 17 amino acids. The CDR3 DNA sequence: TGTGCCAGCAGCTCCGCCGGATCTTGGGGCTCCTACAATGAGCGGTTCTTC. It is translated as CASSSAGSWGSYNERFF.

CDR3 sequence (DNA): TGTGCCAGCAGCTCGGGTTTTGATACGCAGTATTTT. This codes for CASSSGFDTQYF. The chain recombines TRBV7-3 with TRBJ2-3; no firm D call. This CDR3 has 12 amino acids. V dropped 4 bases and J dropped 6 bases, with 8 bases sitting between them. Germline values: CDR1 SGHTA, CDR2 FQGTGA.

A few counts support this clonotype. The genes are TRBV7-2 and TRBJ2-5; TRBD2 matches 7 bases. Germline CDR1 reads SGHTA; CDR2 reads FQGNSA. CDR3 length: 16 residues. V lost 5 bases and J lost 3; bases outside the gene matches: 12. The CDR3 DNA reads TGTGCCAGCAGCCCTTACCCCGCTAGCGGAAAAGAGACCCAGTACTTC. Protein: CASSPYPASGKETQYF.

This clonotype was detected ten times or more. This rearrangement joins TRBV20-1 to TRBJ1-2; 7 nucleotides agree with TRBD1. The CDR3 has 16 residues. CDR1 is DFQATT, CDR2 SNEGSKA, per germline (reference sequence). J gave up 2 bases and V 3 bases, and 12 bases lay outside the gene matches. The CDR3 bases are TGCAGTGCTAGGGGGGCACAGGGGTCGGTGAACTATGGCTACACCTTC. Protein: CSARGAQGSVNYGYTF.

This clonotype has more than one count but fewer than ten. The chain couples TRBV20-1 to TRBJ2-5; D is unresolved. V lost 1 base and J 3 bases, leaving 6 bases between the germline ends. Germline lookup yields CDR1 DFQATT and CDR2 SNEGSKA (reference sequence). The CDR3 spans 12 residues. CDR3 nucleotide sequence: TGCAGTGCTAGAGTACATAAAGAGACCCAGTACTTC. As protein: CSARVHKETQYF.

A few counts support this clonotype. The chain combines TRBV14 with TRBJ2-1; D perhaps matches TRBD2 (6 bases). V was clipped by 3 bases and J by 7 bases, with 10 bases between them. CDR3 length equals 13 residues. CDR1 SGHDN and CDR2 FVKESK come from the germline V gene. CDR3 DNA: TGTGCCAGCAGCCAGGCGACTAGAAATGAGCAGTTCTTC. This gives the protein CASSQATRNEQFF.

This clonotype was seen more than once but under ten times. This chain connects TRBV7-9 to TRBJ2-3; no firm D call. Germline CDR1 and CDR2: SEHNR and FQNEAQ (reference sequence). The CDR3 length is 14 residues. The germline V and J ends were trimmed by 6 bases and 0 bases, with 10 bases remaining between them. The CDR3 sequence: CASRGPASTDTQYF. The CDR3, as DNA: TGTGCCAGCAGAGGGCCCGCAAGCACAGATACGCAGTATTTT.

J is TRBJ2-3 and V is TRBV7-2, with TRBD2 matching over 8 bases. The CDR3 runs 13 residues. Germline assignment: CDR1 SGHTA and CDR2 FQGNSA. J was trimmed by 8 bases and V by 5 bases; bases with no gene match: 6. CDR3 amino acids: CASSPGGVGTQYF. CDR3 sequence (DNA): TGTGCCAGCAGCCCCGGGGGGGTGGGTACGCAGTATTTT.

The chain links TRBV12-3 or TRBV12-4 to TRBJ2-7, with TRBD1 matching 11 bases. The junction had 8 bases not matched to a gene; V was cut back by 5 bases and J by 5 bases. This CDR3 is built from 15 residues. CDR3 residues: CASSPRRDRGDEQYF. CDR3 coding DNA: TGTGCCAGCAGTCCCCGCCGGGACAGGGGGGACGAGCAGTACTTC.

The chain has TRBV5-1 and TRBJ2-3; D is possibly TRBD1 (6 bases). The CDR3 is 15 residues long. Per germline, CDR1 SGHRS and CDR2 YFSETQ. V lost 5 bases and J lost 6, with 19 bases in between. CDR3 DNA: TGCGCCAGCAGGGACGACAGGAGCTTGTGGGATACGCAGTATTTT. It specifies CASRDDRSLWDTQYF.

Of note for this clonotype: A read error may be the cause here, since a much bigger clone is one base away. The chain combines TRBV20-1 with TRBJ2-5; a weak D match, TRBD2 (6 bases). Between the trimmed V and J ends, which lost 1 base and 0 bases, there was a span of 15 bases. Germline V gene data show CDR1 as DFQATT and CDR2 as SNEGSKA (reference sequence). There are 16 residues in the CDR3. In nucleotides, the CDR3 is TGCAGTGCTAGAGGACGATTGAGGACTAACCAAGAGACCCAGTACTTC. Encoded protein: CSARGRLRTNQETQYF.

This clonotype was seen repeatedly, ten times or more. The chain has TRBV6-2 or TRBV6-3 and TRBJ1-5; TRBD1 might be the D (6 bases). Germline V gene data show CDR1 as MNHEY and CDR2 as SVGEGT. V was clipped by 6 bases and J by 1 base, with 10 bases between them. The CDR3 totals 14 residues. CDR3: CASRQGGSNQPQHF. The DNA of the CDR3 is TGTGCCAGCAGGCAAGGGGGGAGCAATCAGCCCCAGCATTTT.

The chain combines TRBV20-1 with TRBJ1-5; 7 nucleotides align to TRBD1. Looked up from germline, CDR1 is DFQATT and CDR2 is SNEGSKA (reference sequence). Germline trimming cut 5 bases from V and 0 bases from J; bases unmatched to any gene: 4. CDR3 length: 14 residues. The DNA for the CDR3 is TGCAGTGCTGTCCGGACAGGTAGCAATCAGCCCCAGCATTTT. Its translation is CSAVRTGSNQPQHF.

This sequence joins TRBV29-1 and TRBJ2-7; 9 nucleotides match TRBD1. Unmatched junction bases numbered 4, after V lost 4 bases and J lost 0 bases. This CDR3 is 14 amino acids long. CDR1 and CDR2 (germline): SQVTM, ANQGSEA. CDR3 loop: CSVGTGAFSYEQYF. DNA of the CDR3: TGCAGCGTTGGGACAGGGGCCTTCTCCTACGAGCAGTACTTC.

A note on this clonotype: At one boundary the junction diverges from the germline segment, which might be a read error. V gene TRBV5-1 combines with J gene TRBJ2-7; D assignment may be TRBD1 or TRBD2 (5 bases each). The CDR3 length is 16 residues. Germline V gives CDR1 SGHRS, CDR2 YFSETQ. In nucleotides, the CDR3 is TGCGCCAGCGGCTTGGGAGCAGGGTATTCACCTACCGAGCAGTACTTC. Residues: CASGLGAGYSPTEQYF.

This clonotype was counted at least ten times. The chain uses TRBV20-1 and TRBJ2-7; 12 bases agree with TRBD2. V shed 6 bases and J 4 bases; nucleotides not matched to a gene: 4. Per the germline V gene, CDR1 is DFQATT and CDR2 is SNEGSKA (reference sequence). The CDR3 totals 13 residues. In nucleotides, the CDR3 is TGCAGTGCAACTAGCGGGGGGCCATACGAGCAGTACTTC. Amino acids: CSATSGGPYEQYF.

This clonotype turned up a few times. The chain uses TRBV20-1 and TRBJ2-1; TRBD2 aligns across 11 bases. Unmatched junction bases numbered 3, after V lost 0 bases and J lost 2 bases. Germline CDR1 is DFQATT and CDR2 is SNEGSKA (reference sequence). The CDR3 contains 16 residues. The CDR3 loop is CSARDLTSGTYNEQFF. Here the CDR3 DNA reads TGCAGTGCTAGAGATCTGACTAGCGGGACCTACAATGAGCAGTTCTTC.

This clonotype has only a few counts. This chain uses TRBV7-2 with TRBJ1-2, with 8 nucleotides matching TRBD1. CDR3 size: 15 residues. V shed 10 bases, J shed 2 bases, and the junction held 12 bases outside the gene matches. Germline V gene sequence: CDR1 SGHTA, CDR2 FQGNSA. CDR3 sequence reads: CATQQPGGINYGYTF. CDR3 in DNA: TGTGCCACTCAACAACCAGGGGGCATAAACTATGGCTACACCTTC.

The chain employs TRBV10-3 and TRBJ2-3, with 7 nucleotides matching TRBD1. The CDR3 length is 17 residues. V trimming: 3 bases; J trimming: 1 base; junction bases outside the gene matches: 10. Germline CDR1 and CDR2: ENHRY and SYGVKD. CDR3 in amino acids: CAISDLTGSLGTDTQYF. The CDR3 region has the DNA TGTGCCATCAGTGACCTGACAGGGTCCCTCGGCACAGATACGCAGTATTTT.

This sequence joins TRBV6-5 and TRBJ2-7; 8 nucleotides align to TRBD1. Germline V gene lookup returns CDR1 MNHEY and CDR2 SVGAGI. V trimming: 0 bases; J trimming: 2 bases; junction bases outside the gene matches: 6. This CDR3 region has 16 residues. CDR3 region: CASSYSGTGLPYEQYF. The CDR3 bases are TGTGCCAGCAGTTACTCGGGGACAGGCCTCCCCTACGAGCAGTACTTC.